This TCR beta chain was obtained from a study of glioma-infiltrating T cells. Worth noting for this clonotype: The antigen remains undetermined.

Amplification of TCR alpha and beta CDR3 regions from RNA used iRepertoire nested multiplex PCR. TCRdb used MiXCR to reprocess the multiplex PCR reads, holding one entry per CDR3 protein. The sample lists about 190,000 distinct CDR3 sequences, over 25% occurring once. Study outcomes and limitations: Tissue-blood divergence was below expectation in non-neoplastic patients, above in gliomas.

From germline, CDR1 is SQVTM and CDR2 ANQGSEA. V gave up 0 bases and J gave up 2 bases; unmatched junction bases: 2. This CDR3 has 15 residues. The sequenced material came from glioma tissue, nonneoplastic brain tissue, or PBMCs (not recorded which). The chain joins TRBV29-1 to TRBJ2-2; 8 bases fit TRBD2. The TCR sequence derives from a human donor with low-grade glioma or glioblastoma, undergoing nonglioma brain surgery, or in good health (not recorded which). This CDR3 reads CSVEDGTRNTGELFF. The CDR3 bases are TGCAGCGTTGAAGACGGGACTAGAAACACCGGGGAGCTGTTTTTT.